This TCR beta chain is drawn from a study of a mutant IDH1 vaccine in newly diagnosed glioma. Study context: Patients were pretreated with radiotherapy, temozolomide, or both, mostly both.

The time point: week 5, during vaccination. What each vaccine dose contained was 300 ug of mutant IDH1 20-mer peptide, accompanied by topical imiquimod. Profiled with immunoSEQ multiplex PCR; TCRdb holds only in-frame clones, not every one. Of about 54,000 clones detected, approximately 81% appear once; the ten largest clones hold more than 3%. With regard to this clone: The antigen is unknown. This sample includes further DNA sequences coding for the same CDR3.

This CDR3 region has 19 residues. Germline CDR1 LNHDA, CDR2 SQIVND (reference sequence). Trimming stripped 4 bases from V and 0 bases from J, with 22 bases between. The chain is built from TRBV19 and TRBJ1-5, with a weak D call TRBD1 (6 bases). The specimen comprised PBMCs, sampled from a glioma patient whose treatment included an IDH1 peptide vaccine. This TCR derives from a man aged 30 to 45 with glioma. CDR3: CASSTGSRRGGYSNQPQHF. Written as DNA, the CDR3 is TGTGCCAGTAGTACGGGGTCGAGGAGAGGGGGATATAGCAATCAGCCCCAGCATTTT. The whole variable domain, filled in from reference TRBV19 and TRBJ1-5, reads DGGITQSPKYLFRKEGQNVTLSCEQNLNHDAMYWYRQDPGQGLRLIYYSQIVNDFQKGDIAEGYSVSREKKESFPLTVTSAQKNPTAFYLCASSTGSRRGGYSNQPQHFGDGTRLSIL.